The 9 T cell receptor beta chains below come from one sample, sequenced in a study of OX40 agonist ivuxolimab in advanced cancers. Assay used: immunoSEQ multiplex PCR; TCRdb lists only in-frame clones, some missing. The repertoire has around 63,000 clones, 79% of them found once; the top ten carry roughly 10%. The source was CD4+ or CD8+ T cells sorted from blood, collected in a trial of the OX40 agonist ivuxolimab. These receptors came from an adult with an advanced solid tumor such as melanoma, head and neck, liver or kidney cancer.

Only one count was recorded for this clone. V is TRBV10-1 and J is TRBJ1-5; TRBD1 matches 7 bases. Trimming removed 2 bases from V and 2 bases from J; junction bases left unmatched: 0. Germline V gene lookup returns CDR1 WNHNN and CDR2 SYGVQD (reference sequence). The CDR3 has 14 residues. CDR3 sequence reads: CASSEGQGNQPQHF. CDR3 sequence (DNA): TGCGCCAGCAGTGAGGGACAGGGCAATCAGCCCCAGCATTTT.

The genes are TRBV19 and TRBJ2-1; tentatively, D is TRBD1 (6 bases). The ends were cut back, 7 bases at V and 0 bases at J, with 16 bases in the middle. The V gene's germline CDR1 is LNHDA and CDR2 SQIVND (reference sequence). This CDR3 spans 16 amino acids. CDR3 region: CASTLTGESSYNEQFF. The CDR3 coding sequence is TGTGCCAGTACTCTGACAGGCGAGAGCTCCTACAATGAGCAGTTCTTC.

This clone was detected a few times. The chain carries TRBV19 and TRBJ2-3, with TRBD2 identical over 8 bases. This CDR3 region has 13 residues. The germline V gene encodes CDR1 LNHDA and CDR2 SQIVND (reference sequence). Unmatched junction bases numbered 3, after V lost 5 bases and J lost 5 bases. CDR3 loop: CASSGGRRDTQYF. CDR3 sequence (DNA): TGTGCCAGTAGTGGCGGGAGGAGAGATACGCAGTATTTT.

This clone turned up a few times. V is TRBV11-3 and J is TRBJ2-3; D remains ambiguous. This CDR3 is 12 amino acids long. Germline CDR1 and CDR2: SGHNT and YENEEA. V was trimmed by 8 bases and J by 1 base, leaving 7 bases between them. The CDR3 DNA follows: TGTGCCAGCTTAAGGTGCACAGATACGCAGTATTTT. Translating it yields CASLRCTDTQYF.

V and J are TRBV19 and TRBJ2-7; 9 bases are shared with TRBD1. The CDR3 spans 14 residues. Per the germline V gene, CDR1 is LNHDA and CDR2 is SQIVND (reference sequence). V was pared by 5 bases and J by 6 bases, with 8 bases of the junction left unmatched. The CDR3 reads CASSPAGQGGEQYF. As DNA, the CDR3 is TGTGCCAGTAGTCCGGCGGGACAGGGAGGCGAGCAGTACTTC.

As DNA, the CDR3 is TGTGCCAGCAGTGAGCAGGTCTCTTACGGAGATACGCAGTATTTT. It codes for CASSEQVSYGDTQYF. The chain joins TRBV25-1 to TRBJ2-3; the D is unclear. V lost 3 bases and J 5 bases, leaving 15 bases between the germline ends. Germline V gives CDR1 MGHDK, CDR2 SYGVNS. The CDR3 spans 15 residues.

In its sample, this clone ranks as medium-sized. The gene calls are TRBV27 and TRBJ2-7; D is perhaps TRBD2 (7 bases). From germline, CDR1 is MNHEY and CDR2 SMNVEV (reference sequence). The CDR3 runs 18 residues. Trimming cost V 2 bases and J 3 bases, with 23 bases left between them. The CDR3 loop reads CASSLKQLGGTLNYEQYF. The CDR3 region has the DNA TGTGCCAGCAGTTTAAAGCAACTCGGGGGGACATTGAACTACGAGCAGTACTTC.

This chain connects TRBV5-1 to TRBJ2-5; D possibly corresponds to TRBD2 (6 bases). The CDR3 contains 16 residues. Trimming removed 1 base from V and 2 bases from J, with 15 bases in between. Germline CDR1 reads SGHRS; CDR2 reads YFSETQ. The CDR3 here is CASSLLGGGGQETQYF. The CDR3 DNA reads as TGCGCCAGCAGCTTGTTGGGGGGTGGTGGTCAAGAGACCCAGTACTTC.

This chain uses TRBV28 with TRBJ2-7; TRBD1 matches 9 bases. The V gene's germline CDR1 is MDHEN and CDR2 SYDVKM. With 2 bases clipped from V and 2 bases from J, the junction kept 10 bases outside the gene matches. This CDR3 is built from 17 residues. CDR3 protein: CASSLGGGTGKTYEQYF. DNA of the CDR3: TGTGCCAGCAGTTTAGGTGGCGGGACAGGGAAAACCTACGAGCAGTACTTC.